These 11 T cell receptor beta chains were sequenced from one sample in a study of spatial heterogeneity in lung cancer. MiXCR was run by TCRdb on the 5' RACE reads, yielding one entry per CDR3 protein. The sample has about 22,000 distinct CDR3 sequences, approximately 5.8% seen once; the top ten hold 30% to 35%. Time point given: sample taken at primary tumor resection. The sequencing here drew on PBMCs, taken at surgery. These receptors were taken from a male donor with early-stage non-small cell lung cancer.

This chain links TRBV28 with TRBJ2-7; 11 bases map to TRBD2. The CDR3 totals 15 residues. The trim removed 6 bases at V and 7 bases at J, leaving 11 bases unmatched. Germline assignment: CDR1 MDHEN and CDR2 SYDVKM. Here the CDR3 DNA reads TGTGCCAGCAGGACTAGCGGGACTACCTCTCGGGAGCAGTACTTC. Translation gives CASRTSGTTSREQYF.

V and J are TRBV28 and TRBJ2-7; 10 bases match TRBD1. Trimming cost V 7 bases and J 7 bases; bases outside gene matches: 10. Germline lookup yields CDR1 MDHEN and CDR2 SYDVKM. The CDR3 has 14 residues. The CDR3 region has the DNA TGTGCCAGCACCGGGCCCGACAGGGGGCTAGAGCAGTACTTC. Its translation: CASTGPDRGLEQYF. Full variable domain (missing parts from reference TRBV28 and TRBJ2-7): DVKVTQSSRYLVKRTGEKVFLECVQDMDHENMFWYRQDPGLGLRLIYFSYDVKMKEKGDIPEGYSVSREKKERFSLILESASTNQTSMYLCASTGPDRGLEQYFGPGTRLTVT.

The chain couples TRBV11-2 to TRBJ2-2, with a weak D call TRBD2 (5 bases). The CDR3 covers 16 residues. Looked up from germline, CDR1 is SGHAT and CDR2 is FQNNGV. V lost 2 bases and J 5 bases, leaving 15 bases between the germline ends. In DNA form, the CDR3 reads TGTGCCAGCAGCTTACTCGTTGCGGGTGGGACCGGGGAGCTGTTTTTT. Translation: CASSLLVAGGTGELFF.

This clonotype was found many times. The chain has TRBV7-9 and TRBJ2-1, with 11 bases aligning to TRBD2. Looked up from germline, CDR1 is SEHNR and CDR2 is FQNEAQ (reference sequence). CDR3 length equals 14 residues. The V and J ends lost 2 bases and 6 bases, in that order; junction bases with no gene match: 0. CDR3 in amino acids: CASSLTSGGNEQFF. The CDR3 coding sequence is TGTGCCAGCAGCTTAACTAGCGGGGGCAATGAGCAGTTCTTC.

This clonotype has ten or more counts. This rearrangement joins TRBV6-5 to TRBJ1-1, with D hard to call. Trimming stripped 8 bases from V and 4 bases from J, with 11 bases between. Germline CDR1 MNHEY, CDR2 SVGAGI. The CDR3 covers 12 residues. This CDR3 reads CASRTAGTEAFF. The CDR3 DNA sequence: TGTGCCAGCCGGACGGCGGGCACTGAAGCTTTCTTT.

This clonotype turned up a few times. Sequence at one end of the junction differs from germline and may be a read error. The chain has TRBV7-9 and TRBJ2-4, with 8 bases identical to TRBD1. The germline V gene has CDR1 SEHNR and CDR2 FQNEAQ (reference sequence). The CDR3 is 13 amino acids. The CDR3 region has the DNA TGTGCCAGCAGCTTAGCTTCGGGGACAGGACAGAACTTC. Protein product: CASSLASGTGQNF.

CDR3 residues: CASSLMAPPRETQYF. The CDR3 DNA sequence: TGTGCCAGCAGCTTAATGGCTCCCCCTAGGGAGACCCAGTACTTC. This chain joins TRBV7-6 and TRBJ2-5; D gene unclear. The CDR3 sequence is 15 residues long. The V gene's germline CDR1 is SGHVS and CDR2 FNYEAQ. Trimming took off 2 bases at V and 5 bases at J, with 15 bases between the two ends.

This clonotype has at least ten counts. The gene calls are TRBV7-2 and TRBJ2-1, with a possible D match to TRBD2 (6 bases). The CDR3 consists of 13 residues. V was shortened by 6 bases and J by 4 bases, with 10 bases between the two germline ends. The germline V gene has CDR1 SGHTA and CDR2 FQGNSA. In DNA, the CDR3 is TGTGCCAGCAGAAGCGGGCCTTACAATGAGCAGTTCTTC. Amino acid sequence: CASRSGPYNEQFF. Filled out from reference TRBV7-2 and TRBJ2-1, the complete variable domain reads GAGVSQSPSNKVTEKGKDVELRCDPISGHTALYWYRQSLGQGLEFLIYFQGNSAPDKSGLPSDRFSAERTGGSVSTLTIQRTQQEDSAVYLCASRSGPYNEQFFGPGTRLTVL.

This clonotype was picked up a small number of times. The chain links TRBV7-3 to TRBJ2-3, with TRBD2 matching over 11 bases. CDR1 SGHTA and CDR2 FQGTGA come from the germline V gene. Losses at the gene ends were 4 bases for V and 1 base for J; bases not matched to a gene: 19. The length of the CDR3 is 21 residues. The CDR3 DNA sequence: TGTGCCAGCAGCTCTCCGAGGGCAGGAGGCCTAGCGGGGGGCCGCACAGATACGCAGTATTTT. Translating gives CASSSPRAGGLAGGRTDTQYF. Full variable domain (missing parts from reference TRBV7-3 and TRBJ2-3): GAGVSQTPSNKVTEKGKYVELRCDPISGHTALYWYRQSLGQGPEFLIYFQGTGAADDSGLPNDRFFAVRPEGSVSTLKIQRTERGDSAVYLCASSSPRAGGLAGGRTDTQYFGPGTRLTVL.

This clonotype was seen ten or more times. V gene TRBV9 combines with J gene TRBJ2-3; maybe TRBD2 (5 bases). The germline V gene has CDR1 SGDLS and CDR2 YYNGEE. V was clipped by 4 bases and J by 6 bases, with 12 bases between them. The CDR3 length is 13 residues. CDR3 region: CASSSRAEDTQYF. The CDR3 DNA sequence: TGTGCCAGCAGCTCGAGGGCTGAGGATACGCAGTATTTT.

Ten or more counts support this clonotype. V is TRBV19 and J is TRBJ2-7, with a possible D match to TRBD1 (6 bases). Germline assignment: CDR1 LNHDA and CDR2 SQIVND (reference sequence). V shed 4 bases and J shed 1 base, with 8 bases lying between them. This CDR3 spans 13 amino acids. CDR3 loop: CASSRQESYEQYF. DNA of the CDR3: TGTGCCAGTAGTAGACAGGAGTCCTACGAGCAGTACTTC.